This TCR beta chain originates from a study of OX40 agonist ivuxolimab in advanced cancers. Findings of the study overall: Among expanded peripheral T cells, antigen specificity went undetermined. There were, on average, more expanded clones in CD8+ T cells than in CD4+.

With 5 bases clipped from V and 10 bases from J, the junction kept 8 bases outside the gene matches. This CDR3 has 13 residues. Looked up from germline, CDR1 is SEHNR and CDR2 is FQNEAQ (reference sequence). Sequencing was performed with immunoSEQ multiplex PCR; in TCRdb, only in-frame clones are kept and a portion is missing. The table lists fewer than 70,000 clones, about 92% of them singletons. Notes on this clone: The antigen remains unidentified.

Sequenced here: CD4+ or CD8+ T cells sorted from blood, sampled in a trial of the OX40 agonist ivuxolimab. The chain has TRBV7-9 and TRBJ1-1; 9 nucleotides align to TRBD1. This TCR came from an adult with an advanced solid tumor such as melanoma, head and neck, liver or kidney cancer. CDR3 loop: CASSRGQGFGAFF. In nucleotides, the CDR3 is TGTGCCAGCAGCAGGGGACAGGGATTTGGAGCTTTCTTT.